The present TCR beta chain was sequenced within a study of blood T cell repertoires in COVID-19. Study background: Sample material is recorded as cDNA or gDNA derived from T cells, B-cell-depleted T cells, or PBMCs.

Per the original data handling: Reference gene primer amplification gave estimated nucleated cell counts. Produced via immunoSEQ multiplex PCR; TCRdb's table is partial and in-frame only. V and J calls and clone size come straight from that table; D and trimming were deduced from the DNA. This sample has 100,000 to 120,000 clones, with roughly four fifths found just once. Trimming removed 0 bases from V and 5 bases from J, with 10 bases in between. The CDR3 spans 14 residues. Germline V gene lookup returns CDR1 LGHNA and CDR2 YNFKEQ. J is TRBJ1-2 and V is TRBV4-2; D perhaps matches TRBD1 (6 bases). The receptor was derived from a woman aged 55-70 years with acute or convalescent COVID-19. Sequencing was performed on peripheral blood. The CDR3 coding sequence is TGTGCCAGCAGCCAAGACCCGACAGGATATGGCTACACCTTC. Residues: CASSQDPTGYGYTF.